One sample yielded the 26 T cell receptor beta chains listed below, sequenced in a study of shared clonotypes between healthy human individuals. Naive CD8 populations comprised CD45RO-negative cells positively selected for CCR7, excluding terminally differentiated effector memory CD45RA+ cells. This table comes from immunoSEQ multiplex PCR, and its TCRdb copy is limited to in-frame clones, with some not included. The sample consists of about 2,200,000 clones, about 93% of them appearing once. Sequencing used naive CD8+ T cells from PBMCs. These receptors originate from a man aged 18 to 30 in good health. Some clones in this sample may be carry-over from other donors' samples.

The rearrangement joins TRBV10-3 to TRBJ1-4, with unresolved D. This CDR3 has 13 residues. Trimming pared 10 bases from V and 0 bases from J, leaving 9 bases between. CDR1 ENHRY and CDR2 SYGVKD come from the germline V gene. The CDR3 reads CATRSATNEKLFF. As DNA, the CDR3 is TGTGCCACCCGCAGTGCAACTAATGAAAAACTGTTTTTT.

The chain uses TRBV7-8 and TRBJ2-7; D may correspond to TRBD1 or TRBD2 (5 bases each). Germline V CDR1 and CDR2: SGHVS, FQNEAQ. V was clipped by 3 bases and J by 3 bases, with 15 bases between them. The CDR3 is made up of 15 amino acids. The CDR3 protein is CASSFIGTDDYEQYF. In nucleotides, the CDR3 is TGTGCCAGCAGCTTTATCGGGACGGATGACTACGAGCAGTACTTC.

The rearrangement joins TRBV7-2 to TRBJ2-7, with D perhaps TRBD1 (5 bases). Germline CDR1 and CDR2: SGHTA and FQGNSA. The germline V and J ends were trimmed by 6 bases and 3 bases, with 15 bases remaining between them. CDR3 length equals 14 residues. CDR3 sequence reads: CASSFARQLYEQYF. The CDR3 DNA reads TGTGCCAGCAGTTTCGCTCGACAGCTCTACGAGCAGTACTTC.

This rearrangement joins TRBV9 to TRBJ2-1, with D possibly matching TRBD1 (6 bases). The CDR3 loop spans 13 amino acids. Trimming removed 3 bases at V and 7 bases at J, with 11 bases between. CDR1 and CDR2 (germline): SGDLS, YYNGEE. CDR3 in DNA: TGTGCCAGCAGCGCAGAGGGGGAGAATGAGCAGTTCTTC. Translated, it gives CASSAEGENEQFF.

The chain couples TRBV7-3 to TRBJ1-2, with no clear D. Germline loops: CDR1 SGHTA, CDR2 FQGTGA. The ends were cut back, 0 bases at V and 11 bases at J, with 13 bases in the middle. The CDR3 consists of 13 residues. DNA of the CDR3: TGTGCCAGCAGCTTAACCCGATCCGTCGAGTACACCTTC. It encodes CASSLTRSVEYTF.

The J gene is TRBJ2-1, the V gene TRBV9; D unclear. Trimming removed 5 bases at V and 1 base at J, with 10 bases between. Germline-derived CDR1 and CDR2 are SGDLS and YYNGEE. There are 14 residues in the CDR3. This chain's CDR3 is CASRGGESYNEQFF. CDR3 nucleotides: TGTGCCAGCAGAGGCGGTGAGTCCTACAATGAGCAGTTCTTC.

This sequence joins TRBV28 and TRBJ1-3, with D possibly matching TRBD1 (5 bases). The CDR3 runs to 14 residues. Trimming took 3 bases from V and 1 from J, leaving 7 bases between them. Germline CDR1 reads MDHEN; CDR2 reads SYDVKM. The CDR3, as DNA: TGTGCCAGCAGTTTCTCAGGGTCTGGAAACACCATATATTTT. Protein: CASSFSGSGNTIYF.

The chain links TRBV11-2 to TRBJ2-7, with 10 bases matching TRBD2. The germline gives CDR1 SGHAT, CDR2 FQNNGV. The CDR3 is made up of 16 amino acids. The J segment lost 3 bases and the V segment lost 1 base, leaving 6 bases of the junction unmatched. The CDR3 reads CASSLGYTSGNYEQYF. The DNA for the CDR3 is TGTGCCAGCAGCTTAGGGTACACTAGCGGGAACTACGAGCAGTACTTC. The full variable domain, in which reference TRBV11-2 and TRBJ2-7 provide the parts outside the CDR3, is EAGVAQSPRYKIIEKRQSVAFWCNPISGHATLYWYQQILGQGPKLLIQFQNNGVVDDSQLPKDRFSAERLKGVDSTLKIQPAKLEDSAVYLCASSLGYTSGNYEQYFGPGTRLTVT.

Points on this clone: The same CDR3 also results from other DNA sequences found in this sample. The J gene is TRBJ2-7, the V gene TRBV27; D possibly corresponds to TRBD1 (5 bases). This CDR3 spans 14 amino acids. Per germline, CDR1 MNHEY and CDR2 SMNVEV (reference sequence). Trimming removed 1 base from V and 3 bases from J, with 10 bases in between. Here the CDR3 reads CASSLLGQGYEQYF. CDR3 coding DNA: TGTGCCAGCAGTTTATTAGGGCAGGGCTACGAGCAGTACTTC.

The chain has TRBV7-8 and TRBJ2-2; 7 bases align to TRBD1. The CDR3 is 16 residues long. Per the germline V gene, CDR1 is SGHVS and CDR2 is FQNEAQ. The V gene end was trimmed by 3 bases and the J gene end by 4 bases; junction bases not matched to a gene: 8. CDR3 in amino acids: CASSFGIGTATGELFF. The CDR3 coding sequence is TGTGCCAGCAGCTTCGGGATTGGGACAGCCACCGGGGAGCTGTTTTTT.

The chain combines TRBV11-2 with TRBJ2-7; 12 bases are shared with TRBD2. Germline-derived CDR1 and CDR2 are SGHAT and FQNNGV. V lost 4 bases to trimming and J lost 3 bases; unmatched junction nucleotides: 10. CDR3 length: 17 residues. CDR3 in DNA: TGTGCCAGCAGCTGGACTCGTCTAGCGGGAGGGCTCTACGAGCAGTACTTC. Translation gives CASSWTRLAGGLYEQYF.

The chain uses TRBV19 and TRBJ1-2, with a tentative D call TRBD1 (5 bases). V was pared by 5 bases and J by 2 bases, with 24 bases between. CDR1 is LNHDA, CDR2 SQIVND, per germline (reference sequence). The CDR3 is 18 amino acids. The CDR3 spells CASSSKDGARRRNYGYTF. CDR3 DNA: TGTGCCAGTAGTTCGAAAGATGGGGCCCGCAGAAGGAACTATGGCTACACCTTC.

The rearrangement joins TRBV11-2 to TRBJ2-2; 9 nucleotides match TRBD2. CDR3 size: 17 residues. V shed 2 bases and J 6 bases; nucleotides not matched to a gene: 10. Germline CDR1 and CDR2: SGHAT and FQNNGV. The CDR3 coding sequence is TGTGCCAGCAGCTTAACCCCTGGCGGGAGGGCCGCCGGGGAGCTGTTTTTT. It specifies CASSLTPGGRAAGELFF.

The chain has TRBV29-1 and TRBJ1-1, with D possibly matching TRBD1 (5 bases). The CDR3 sequence is 13 residues long. V was shortened by 5 bases and J by 2 bases, with 12 bases between the two germline ends. CDR1 and CDR2 from the germline V gene are SQVTM and ANQGSEA. The chain's CDR3 is CSVLVRDNTEAFF. CDR3 nucleotide sequence: TGCAGCGTTTTGGTCCGGGACAACACTGAAGCTTTCTTT.

The chain is built from TRBV15 and TRBJ2-3, with D tentatively TRBD1 (5 bases). Germline CDR1 and CDR2: LNHNV and YYDKDF (reference sequence). The ends were cut back, 3 bases at V and 0 bases at J, with 10 bases in the middle. The CDR3 length is 15 residues. CDR3 bases: TGTGCCACCAGCAGGAGGACATCTAGCACAGATACGCAGTATTTT. Translating gives CATSRRTSSTDTQYF.

The rearrangement uses TRBV27 and TRBJ2-7, with 8 bases aligning to TRBD1. Germline V lookup: CDR1 MNHEY, CDR2 SMNVEV (reference sequence). This CDR3 comprises 18 residues. V lost 6 bases, J lost 3 bases, and 19 bases stayed unmatched. The CDR3 bases are TGTGCCAGCAGCCCTCTAAAACGAACCCTCGGACAGGGCTACGAGCAGTACTTC. It encodes CASSPLKRTLGQGYEQYF.

This clone was seen just once. The rearrangement joins TRBV6-6 to TRBJ1-1, with D possibly being TRBD1 (5 bases). This CDR3 spans 13 amino acids. V was trimmed by 11 bases and J by 6 bases, leaving 19 bases between them. Germline V gene data show CDR1 as MNHNY and CDR2 as SVGAGI (reference sequence). CDR3 residues: CASSAAQGAEAFF. CDR3 nucleotide sequence: TGTGCCTCCTCAGCTGCCCAGGGAGCTGAAGCTTTCTTT.

The chain is built from TRBV9 and TRBJ2-3; 9 nucleotides line up with TRBD2. Per the germline V gene, CDR1 is SGDLS and CDR2 is YYNGEE. With V trimmed by 3 bases and J by 5 bases, 10 bases remained unmatched. The CDR3 covers 16 residues. CDR3 in DNA: TGTGCCAGCAGCGAAAGACTAGCGGTAGCGGGAGATACGCAGTATTTT. It encodes CASSERLAVAGDTQYF.

The chain employs TRBV4-2 and TRBJ1-1; D not certain. Germline assignment: CDR1 LGHNA and CDR2 YNFKEQ. Trimming shortened V by 5 bases and J by 2 bases, and 9 bases separated the two germline ends. The CDR3 contains 13 residues. The CDR3 sequence: CASSFEPNTEAFF. DNA for the CDR3: TGTGCCAGCAGCTTTGAACCTAACACTGAAGCTTTCTTT.

This clone was detected only once. This CDR3 is CARSLVVLVQENQPQHF. DNA for the CDR3: TGTGCCAGAAGCTTGGTAGTCTTAGTCCAGGAAAATCAGCCCCAGCATTTT. This chain joins TRBV5-3 and TRBJ1-5; D remains ambiguous. TRBV5-3 counts as an open reading frame of uncertain function. The CDR3 has 17 residues. Trimming stripped 0 bases from V and 4 bases from J, with 17 bases between.

In its sample, this clone was seen a few times. The chain is built from TRBV29-1 and TRBJ2-1; 8 bases are a match to TRBD2. This CDR3 contains 14 residues. Germline values: CDR1 SQVTM, CDR2 ANQGSEA. V was pared by 3 bases and J by 8 bases, with 9 bases of the junction left unmatched. This chain's CDR3 is CSVDVAGKWDEQFF. The CDR3 nucleotides read TGCAGCGTTGATGTAGCGGGGAAATGGGATGAGCAGTTCTTC.

V is TRBV6-1 and J is TRBJ1-4; D may be TRBD1 (5 bases). The CDR3 is made up of 15 amino acids. The V gene lost 2 bases and the J gene lost 8 bases, with 15 bases spanning the gap. Germline V gives CDR1 MNHNS, CDR2 SASEGT. The CDR3 region has the DNA TGTGCCAGCAGTGAATACGGGGCAGCGGGGGAAAAACTGTTTTTT. Encoded protein: CASSEYGAAGEKLFF.

The chain uses TRBV27 and TRBJ2-1; 9 bases line up with TRBD2. Unmatched junction bases numbered 4, after V lost 2 bases and J lost 8 bases. The CDR3 runs to 14 residues. CDR1 and CDR2 (germline): MNHEY, SMNVEV (reference sequence). The CDR3 DNA reads as TGTGCCAGCAGTTTAGTTAGCGGGAGCCATGAGCAGTTCTTC. It translates to CASSLVSGSHEQFF.

The chain joins TRBV7-2 to TRBJ1-1; D remains unclear. Germline CDR1 SGHTA, CDR2 FQGNSA. The CDR3 has 15 residues. V was trimmed by 4 bases and J by 4 bases, leaving 16 bases between them. The CDR3 spells CASSSRTGALTEAFF. The CDR3 DNA is TGTGCCAGCAGCTCCCGGACCGGCGCCCTCACTGAAGCTTTCTTT.

The chain couples TRBV28 to TRBJ2-5, with 7 bases fitting TRBD2. The CDR3 is 14 amino acids. The germline V gene has CDR1 MDHEN and CDR2 SYDVKM. The V and J ends lost 6 bases and 2 bases, in that order; junction bases with no gene match: 6. The CDR3 is CASRGGSSQETQYF. The DNA of the CDR3 is TGTGCCAGCAGGGGAGGGAGCTCTCAAGAGACCCAGTACTTC.

The chain joins TRBV7-6 to TRBJ2-7; 9 bases map to TRBD2. The CDR3 is made up of 16 amino acids. Per germline, CDR1 SGHVS and CDR2 FNYEAQ. The trim removed 5 bases at V and 6 bases at J, leaving 14 bases unmatched. CDR3 sequence reads: CASSPFLAGGTREQYF. The CDR3 DNA sequence: TGTGCCAGCAGCCCCTTCCTGGCGGGAGGGACGCGCGAGCAGTACTTC. Complete variable domain (other parts from reference TRBV7-6 and TRBJ2-7): GAGVSQSPRYKVTKRGQDVALRCDPISGHVSLYWYRQALGQGPEFLTYFNYEAQQDKSGLPNDRFSAERPEGSISTLTIQRTEQRDSAMYRCASSPFLAGGTREQYFGPGTRLTVT.